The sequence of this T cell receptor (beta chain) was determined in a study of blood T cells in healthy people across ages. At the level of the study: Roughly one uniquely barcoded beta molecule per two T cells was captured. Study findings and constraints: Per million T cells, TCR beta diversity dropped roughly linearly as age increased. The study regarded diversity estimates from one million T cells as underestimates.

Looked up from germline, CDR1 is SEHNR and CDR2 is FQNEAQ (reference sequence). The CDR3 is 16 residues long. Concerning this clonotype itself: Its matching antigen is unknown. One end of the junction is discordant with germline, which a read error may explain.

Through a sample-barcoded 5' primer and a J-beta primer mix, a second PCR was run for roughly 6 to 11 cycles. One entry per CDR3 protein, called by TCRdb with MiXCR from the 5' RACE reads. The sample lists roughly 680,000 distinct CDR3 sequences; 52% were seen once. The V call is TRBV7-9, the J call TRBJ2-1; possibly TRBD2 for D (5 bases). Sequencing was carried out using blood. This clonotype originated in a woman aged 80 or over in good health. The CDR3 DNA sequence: TGTGCCAGCACCCAAGGGTCTAGGGTCCCCTACAATGAGCGGTACTTC. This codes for CASTQGSRVPYNERYF.